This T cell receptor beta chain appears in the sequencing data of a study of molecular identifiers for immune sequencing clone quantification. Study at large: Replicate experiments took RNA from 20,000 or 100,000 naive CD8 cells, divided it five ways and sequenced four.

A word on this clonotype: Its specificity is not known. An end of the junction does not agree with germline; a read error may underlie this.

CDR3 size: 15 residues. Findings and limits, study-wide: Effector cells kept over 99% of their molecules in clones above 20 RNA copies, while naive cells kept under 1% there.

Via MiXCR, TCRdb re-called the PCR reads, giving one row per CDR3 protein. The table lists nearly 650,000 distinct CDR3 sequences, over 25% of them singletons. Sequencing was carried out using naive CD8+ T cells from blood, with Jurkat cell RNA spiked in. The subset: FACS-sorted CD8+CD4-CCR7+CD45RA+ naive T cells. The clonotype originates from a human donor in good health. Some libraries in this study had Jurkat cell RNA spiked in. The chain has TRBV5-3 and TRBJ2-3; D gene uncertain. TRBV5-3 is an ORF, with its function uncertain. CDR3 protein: CASSLVAVGTDTQYF. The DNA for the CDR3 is TGTGCCAGCAGCTTGGTGGCGGTGGGCACAGATACGCAGTATTTT.